One sample yielded the 18 T cell receptor beta chains listed below, sequenced in a study of OX40 agonist ivuxolimab in advanced cancers. Repertoires were generated with immunoSEQ multiplex PCR, while TCRdb's copy carries only in-frame clones and drops some. The table lists more than 55,000 clones, about 80% of them singletons. The sequencing used CD4+ or CD8+ T cells sorted from blood, collected in a trial of the OX40 agonist ivuxolimab. The receptor set was obtained from an adult with an advanced solid tumor such as melanoma, head and neck, liver or kidney cancer.

This chain links TRBV9 with TRBJ2-7; 7 bases fit TRBD1. V was pared by 4 bases and J by 6 bases, with 22 bases of the junction left unmatched. This CDR3 has 18 residues. CDR1 is SGDLS, CDR2 YYNGEE, per germline. The CDR3 sequence is CASSPSRERTGDRGEQYF. As DNA, the CDR3 is TGTGCCAGCAGCCCATCAAGGGAACGTACAGGGGATCGAGGCGAGCAGTACTTC.

V and J are TRBV6-1 and TRBJ1-4; TRBD1 aligns across 7 bases. The CDR3 loop spans 15 amino acids. With V trimmed by 4 bases and J by 7 bases, 9 bases remained unmatched. The germline V gene has CDR1 MNHNS and CDR2 SASEGT. The CDR3 here is CASSAIQGYGEKLFF. CDR3 DNA sequence: TGTGCCAGCAGTGCGATACAGGGGTACGGTGAAAAACTGTTTTTT.

The chain links TRBV6-5 to TRBJ1-5; 9 bases map to TRBD1. CDR1 and CDR2 (germline): MNHEY, SVGAGI. With V trimmed by 6 bases and J by 1 base, 4 bases remained unmatched. This CDR3 is 15 amino acids long. CDR3 in amino acids: CASSPGTGSNQPQHF. Here the CDR3 DNA reads TGTGCCAGCAGCCCCGGGACAGGGAGCAATCAGCCCCAGCATTTT.

V gene TRBV4-1 combines with J gene TRBJ1-1; no clear D. V lost 0 bases to trimming and J lost 1 base, with 12 bases between them. The CDR3 covers 16 residues. Germline CDR1 reads MGHRA; CDR2 reads YSYEKL. The CDR3 region has the DNA TGCGCCAGCAGCCAAGATAGGAGCACGTCGAACACTGAAGCTTTCTTT. The encoded protein is CASSQDRSTSNTEAFF.

This clone appeared once. Mismatch with germline at one junction end may stem from a read error. The same CDR3 arises from other DNA sequences in this sample as well. This sequence joins TRBV7-9 and TRBJ1-1; 10 bases line up with TRBD1. This CDR3 contains 15 residues. The germline V gene encodes CDR1 SEHNR and CDR2 FQNEAQ (reference sequence). The CDR3 loop reads CASSHRQGAGTEAFF. The CDR3 DNA follows: TGCGCCAGCAGCCACAGACAGGGGGCGGGCACTGAAGCTTTCTTT.

The chain recombines TRBV18 with TRBJ2-5; a weak D match, TRBD2 (5 bases). Germline CDR1 KGHSH, CDR2 LQKENI. CDR3 size: 16 residues. V lost 3 bases and J 2 bases, leaving 16 bases between the germline ends. This chain's CDR3 is CASSPSRGRRQETQYF. CDR3 sequence (DNA): TGTGCCAGCTCACCCTCTCGCGGGCGGAGACAAGAGACCCAGTACTTC. Drawing the rest from reference TRBV18 and TRBJ2-5, the complete variable domain is NAGVMQNPRHLVRRRGQEARLRCSPMKGHSHVYWYRQLPEEGLKFMVYLQKENIIDESGMPKERFSAEFPKEGPSILRIQQVVRGDSAAYFCASSPSRGRRQETQYFGPGTRLLVL.

The V call is TRBV19, the J call TRBJ1-3; 7 nucleotides agree with TRBD1. In germline, CDR1 is LNHDA, CDR2 SQIVND (reference sequence). V lost 7 bases to trimming and J lost 2 bases; unmatched junction nucleotides: 8. The CDR3 has 15 amino acids. The CDR3 DNA follows: TGTGCCAGTACCGCAGGGGGGTTTCCTGGAAACACCATATATTTT. Its translation is CASTAGGFPGNTIYF.

V is TRBV5-1 and J is TRBJ1-1; D unresolved. The CDR3 is 16 residues long. CDR1 is SGHRS and CDR2 is YFSETQ in the germline V gene. V was shortened by 0 bases and J by 0 bases, with 12 bases between the two germline ends. This CDR3 reads CASSLGAGNLNTEAFF. In DNA form, the CDR3 reads TGCGCCAGCAGCTTGGGGGCAGGTAATTTGAACACTGAAGCTTTCTTT.

This chain joins TRBV5-1 and TRBJ2-2, with TRBD1 as a possible D gene (6 bases). The ends were cut back, 4 bases at V and 1 base at J, with 11 bases in the middle. Germline V CDR1 and CDR2: SGHRS, YFSETQ. CDR3 size: 15 residues. Here the CDR3 DNA reads TGCGCCAGCAGCCCGGGACACCAGAACACCGGGGAGCTGTTTTTT. Amino acid sequence: CASSPGHQNTGELFF.

The rearrangement links TRBV28 to TRBJ2-4; 8 nucleotides line up with TRBD2. The V gene's germline CDR1 is MDHEN and CDR2 SYDVKM. With 4 bases clipped from V and 0 bases from J, the junction kept 17 bases outside the gene matches. CDR3 length equals 20 residues. The CDR3 here is CASSSLGGGPALGAKNIQYF. In DNA form, the CDR3 reads TGTGCCAGCAGTTCCCTCGGGGGGGGTCCGGCCCTTGGAGCCAAAAACATTCAGTACTTC.

The chain employs TRBV5-6 and TRBJ1-4, with TRBD1 matching over 7 bases. The CDR3 consists of 14 residues. The germline V gene encodes CDR1 SGHDT and CDR2 YYEEEE. V was clipped by 3 bases and J by 4 bases; unmatched bases: 3. CDR3 DNA sequence: TGTGCCAGCAGCTCGACAGGGCTTAATGAAAAACTGTTTTTT. As protein: CASSSTGLNEKLFF.

The chain couples TRBV2 to TRBJ2-5, with D perhaps TRBD2 (6 bases). V was pared by 4 bases and J by 1 base, with 22 bases between. This CDR3 contains 18 residues. CDR1 and CDR2 from the germline V gene are SNHLY and FYNNEI. The CDR3 protein is CASSGQVGGGDSQETQYF. The CDR3, as DNA: TGTGCCAGCAGTGGTCAAGTAGGTGGAGGGGATTCCCAAGAGACCCAGTACTTC.

The chain links TRBV10-3 to TRBJ1-2; D perhaps matches TRBD1 (5 bases). The germline V and J ends were trimmed by 7 bases and 7 bases, with 22 bases remaining between them. CDR1 ENHRY and CDR2 SYGVKD come from the germline V gene. The CDR3 loop spans 15 amino acids. CDR3 in amino acids: CAITDLKSGVSGYTF. The CDR3 DNA sequence: TGTGCCATCACCGACCTGAAGTCGGGGGTGAGTGGCTACACCTTC.

DNA of the CDR3: TGTGCCAGCAGCCCCCCCGGCTCGGGCCGTACCACTGAAGCTTTCTTT. Translating it yields CASSPPGSGRTTEAFF. The chain carries TRBV7-2 and TRBJ1-1, with D hard to call. The CDR3 has 16 amino acids. From germline, CDR1 is SGHTA and CDR2 FQGNSA. The V end was cut by 5 bases, the J end by 4 bases, with 20 bases between.

V is TRBV7-6 and J is TRBJ2-2, with a possible D match to TRBD2 (5 bases). The CDR3 loop spans 14 amino acids. The germline gives CDR1 SGHVS, CDR2 FNYEAQ. V shed 9 bases and J shed 6 bases, with 17 bases lying between them. The CDR3, as DNA: TGTGCCAGTGGGAGTGACGGCCTGTCCGGGGAGCTGTTTTTT. Translating gives CASGSDGLSGELFF. The full variable domain, rest sourced from reference TRBV7-6 and TRBJ2-2, is GAGVSQSPRYKVTKRGQDVALRCDPISGHVSLYWYRQALGQGPEFLTYFNYEAQQDKSGLPNDRFSAERPEGSISTLTIQRTEQRDSAMYRCASGSDGLSGELFFGEGSRLTVL.

This chain joins TRBV7-8 and TRBJ1-5, with D hard to call. This CDR3 spans 16 amino acids. Between the trimmed V and J ends, which lost 6 bases and 3 bases, there was a span of 18 bases. Germline values: CDR1 SGHVS, CDR2 FQNEAQ. The CDR3 is CASSSSTAQYNQPQHF. The CDR3 DNA sequence: TGTGCCAGCAGTTCCTCGACGGCCCAATACAATCAGCCCCAGCATTTT.

This clone was seen once. The chain joins TRBV5-4 to TRBJ1-1; D is possibly TRBD1 (5 bases). V lost 0 bases, J lost 4 bases, and 13 bases lay in between. The CDR3 spans 15 residues. CDR1 is SGHNT, CDR2 YYREEE, per germline (reference sequence). In nucleotides, the CDR3 is TGTGCCAGCAGCTTGGGGGGGAAGTGGGGCACTGAAGCTTTCTTT. This gives the protein CASSLGGKWGTEAFF.

The chain links TRBV6-1 to TRBJ2-4; D possibly matches TRBD1 or TRBD2 (6 bases each). V lost 3 bases and J lost 1, with 13 bases in between. CDR3 size: 16 residues. CDR1 is MNHNS, CDR2 SASEGT, per germline. The CDR3 spells CASSERGAGAKNIQYF. CDR3 in DNA: TGTGCCAGCAGTGAGAGGGGGGCCGGGGCCAAAAACATTCAGTACTTC.